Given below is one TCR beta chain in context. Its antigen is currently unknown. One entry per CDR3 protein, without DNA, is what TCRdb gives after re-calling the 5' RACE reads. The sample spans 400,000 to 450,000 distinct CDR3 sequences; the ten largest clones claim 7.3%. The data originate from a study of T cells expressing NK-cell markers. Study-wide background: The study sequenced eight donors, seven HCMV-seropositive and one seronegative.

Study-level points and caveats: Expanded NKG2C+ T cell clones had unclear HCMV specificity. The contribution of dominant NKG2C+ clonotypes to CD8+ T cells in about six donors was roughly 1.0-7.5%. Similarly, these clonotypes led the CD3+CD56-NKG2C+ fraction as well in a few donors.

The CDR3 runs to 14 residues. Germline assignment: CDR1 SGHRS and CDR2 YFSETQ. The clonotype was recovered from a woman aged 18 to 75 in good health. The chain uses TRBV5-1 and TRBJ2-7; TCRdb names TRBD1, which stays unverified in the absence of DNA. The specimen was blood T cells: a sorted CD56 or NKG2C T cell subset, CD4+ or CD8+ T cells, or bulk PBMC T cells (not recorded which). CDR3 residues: CASSDRRTSYEQYF.